This TCR beta chain was retrieved from a study of blood T cell repertoires in COVID-19 (dated by TCRdb to the early 2020s). Some background on the complete study: Samples covering the acute and convalescent phases of COVID-19 were provided by collaborators in the United States, Italy and Spain. The prospective study material was composed of cDNA or gDNA derived from T cells, B-cell-depleted T cells, or PBMCs. Deeply sampled blood TCRbeta repertoires from subjects exposed to, actively infected with, or recovered from COVID-19 were included in the dataset. The repertoires were released in a freely available public database meant as a resource for research on the immune response to SARS-CoV-2. Samples came from the ongoing ImmuneRACE study (first 160 participants) plus 1,254 subjects from 6 global collaborators. Nearly every sample came with metadata listing a de-identified subject ID, COVID-19 status, age in years and sex. HLA class I and class II types, where available, came from metadata supplied by the sample provider rather than from assay-based typing.

As for this clone: Its antigen has not been determined. It has no much larger one-base neighbor in the sample; base qualities were not kept.

Based on the germline V gene, the CDR1 and CDR2 sequences are SGHRS and YFSETQ. At the junction V is shortened by 0 bases and J by 5 bases, with 14 bases in between. Spanning cysteine to phenylalanine, the CDR3 consists of 16 amino acids. CDR3 DNA only is kept here, 48 bases in frame from base 1. The investigation overall reported the following: Clinical and demographic metadata were provided uncurated, with the amount varying by source and participant.

Each collaborating institution followed its own protocols to collect whole blood in K2EDTA tubes. For TCRbeta analysis, collaborators shipped samples as frozen whole blood, isolated PBMCs, or DNA extracted from either of those sample types. TCRbeta CDR3 regions were amplified from genomic DNA using the immunoSEQ Assay, a bias-controlled multiplex PCR. Processing in the source paper ran as follows. Within the assay, amplification of reference gene primers was used to estimate how many nucleated cells each sample contained. To quantify the absolute abundance of each unique TCRbeta CDR3 rearrangement, sequence reads were collapsed and filtered. Productive Simpson clonality was computed per sample as the square root of Simpson's diversity index over productive rearrangements. Entries here come from immuneACCESS through TCRdb and include only in-frame sequences with V and J called. Some clones fail to appear in such tables; in the studies checked, an unresolved V gene covers under half of the shortfall, and the cause of the remainder is unknown. For V, J and clone size, that table is used; D and trimming come from the DNA. The sample yields some 39,000 clones; approximately 85% were counted once. The leading ten clones occupy roughly 4.5% of the sample.

The sequence was obtained from a man aged 60 to 69 with acute or convalescent COVID-19. The sequence links TRBV5-1 to TRBJ1-4; the D gene assignment is ambiguous. Sample: peripheral blood. CDR3 loop: CASSLGGRGRNEKLFF. The DNA reads as follows: TGCGCCAGCAGCTTGGGTGGACGGGGTAGGAATGAAAAACTGTTTTTT.